Shown below are 20 T cell receptor beta chains from a single sample sequenced in a study of blood T cell repertoires in COVID-19. Clones were read by immunoSEQ multiplex PCR, and TCRdb kept only the in-frame ones, dropping some. This table has about 170,000 clones, about four fifths appearing once. What was sequenced was peripheral blood. The origin of the receptors is a human donor with acute or convalescent COVID-19. The donor label of this sample is uncertain.

The rearrangement uses TRBV30 and TRBJ1-2, with 10 bases identical to TRBD1. The CDR3 is 13 residues long. V gave up 0 bases and J gave up 8 bases; unmatched junction bases: 3. Germline loops: CDR1 GTSNPN, CDR2 SVGIG (reference sequence). The CDR3 nucleotides read TGTGCCTGGAGTGTAACGGGACAGGGGGGCTACACCTTC. It codes for CAWSVTGQGGYTF.

CDR3 bases: TGTGCCAGTTTTGGGGGCGGGAGGACGGCTTTAGGTGAGCAGTTCTTC. Translating it yields CASFGGGRTALGEQFF. The chain couples TRBV3-1 (or the pseudogene TRBV3-2) to TRBJ2-1; 8 bases align to TRBD2. Germline CDR1 LGHDT, CDR2 YNNKEL (reference sequence). The CDR3 is 16 amino acids. Unmatched junction bases numbered 19, after V lost 9 bases and J lost 9 bases.

The gene calls are TRBV7-2 and TRBJ2-1; D is unresolved. This CDR3 has 14 amino acids. Germline V gives CDR1 SGHTA, CDR2 FQGNSA. V was cut by 4 bases and J by 6 bases, with 13 bases left in between. CDR3 DNA: TGTGCCAGCAGCTATGTACCAGCGAGCAATGAGCAGTTCTTC. This encodes CASSYVPASNEQFF. The whole variable domain, remainder taken from reference TRBV7-2 and TRBJ2-1, is GAGVSQSPSNKVTEKGKDVELRCDPISGHTALYWYRQSLGQGLEFLIYFQGNSAPDKSGLPSDRFSAERTGGSVSTLTIQRTQQEDSAVYLCASSYVPASNEQFFGPGTRLTVL.

This chain links TRBV5-1 with TRBJ2-3; possible D gene TRBD2, 5 bases. The CDR3 sequence is 15 residues long. CDR1 is SGHRS, CDR2 YFSETQ, per germline. With 0 bases removed from V and 7 bases from J, the gap between germline ends came to 15 bases. DNA for the CDR3: TGCGCCAGCAGCTTGGAACACCCCACCGGGAATACGCAGTATTTT. Its translation is CASSLEHPTGNTQYF.

V and J are TRBV4-1 and TRBJ1-4; 7 bases are shared with TRBD1. Trimming cost V 0 bases and J 5 bases; bases outside gene matches: 9. Germline-derived CDR1 and CDR2 are MGHRA and YSYEKL. The CDR3 covers 17 residues. CDR3 loop: CASSQEVVGRGNEKLFF. For the CDR3, the DNA is TGCGCCAGCAGCCAAGAGGTGGTGGGCAGGGGGAATGAAAAACTGTTTTTT.

The genes are TRBV6-5 and TRBJ1-3; 10 nucleotides line up with TRBD1. CDR3 length: 15 residues. CDR1 and CDR2 from the germline V gene are MNHEY and SVGAGI. Trimming cost V 6 bases and J 2 bases; bases outside gene matches: 4. The CDR3 loop reads CASSSGTGAGNTIYF. In nucleotides, the CDR3 is TGTGCCAGCAGCTCCGGGACAGGGGCTGGAAACACCATATATTTT.

This clone was recorded a few times. The V call is TRBV11-2, the J call TRBJ2-3; TRBD2 aligns across 8 bases. V lost 4 bases, J lost 0 bases, and 12 bases stayed unmatched. The CDR3 has 18 residues. Germline assignment: CDR1 SGHAT and CDR2 FQNNGV. CDR3: CASSSIPGLAVSTDTQYF. Written as DNA, the CDR3 is TGTGCCAGCAGCTCAATCCCCGGACTAGCAGTAAGCACAGATACGCAGTATTTT.

V and J are TRBV3-1 (or the pseudogene TRBV3-2) and TRBJ2-7; tentatively, D is TRBD1 (6 bases). Trimming cost V 1 base and J 13 bases, with 14 bases left between them. Germline V gene lookup returns CDR1 LGHDT and CDR2 YNNKEL (reference sequence). CDR3 size: 12 residues. The CDR3, as DNA: TGTGCCAGCAGCCAAGGGGGGCGGTGGGGTTACTTC. This codes for CASSQGGRWGYF.

This chain joins TRBV28 and TRBJ1-4, with D possibly TRBD1 on 5 matching bases. The CDR3 contains 14 residues. From germline, CDR1 is MDHEN and CDR2 SYDVKM. V was trimmed by 4 bases and J by 4 bases, leaving 10 bases between them. CDR3 loop: CASSSPGGNEKLFF. The CDR3 nucleotides are TGTGCCAGCAGTTCCCCCGGGGGTAATGAAAAACTGTTTTTT.

The chain employs TRBV18 and TRBJ2-2, with TRBD2 as a possible D gene (6 bases). Germline V gene sequence: CDR1 KGHSH, CDR2 LQKENI. The germline V and J ends were trimmed by 1 base and 2 bases, with 11 bases remaining between them. This CDR3 has 16 residues. In DNA, the CDR3 is TGTGCCAGCTCACCACGACGGGGGATAAACACCGGGGAGCTGTTTTTT. This sequence encodes CASSPRRGINTGELFF.

In the case of this clone: An end of the junction does not agree with germline; a read error may underlie this. The gene calls are TRBV7-8 and TRBJ2-3, with D maybe TRBD2 (6 bases). CDR3 length: 15 residues. Germline lookup yields CDR1 SGHVS and CDR2 FQNEAQ. As DNA, the CDR3 is TGTGCCAGCACCTTATCTCGGGGGACCGCAGATACGCAGTATTTT. It translates to CASTLSRGTADTQYF.

The chain has TRBV6-5 and TRBJ1-2; the match to TRBD1 covers 7 bases. CDR1 and CDR2 from the germline V gene are MNHEY and SVGAGI. The CDR3 has 12 amino acids. The V gene end was trimmed by 7 bases and the J gene end by 8 bases; junction bases not matched to a gene: 7. CDR3 DNA sequence: TGTGCCAGCACTAGGAAGGACAGGGGCTACACCTTC. This codes for CASTRKDRGYTF.

The chain carries TRBV11-1 and TRBJ2-5; D is unresolved. The CDR3 has 13 residues. The V end was cut by 1 base, the J end by 1 base, with 4 bases between. Germline loops: CDR1 SGHAT, CDR2 FQDESV (reference sequence). The CDR3 nucleotides read TGTGCCAGCAGCTTAGGGAGCCAAGAGACCCAGTACTTC. Its translation: CASSLGSQETQYF.

This chain uses TRBV7-2 with TRBJ2-1, with 7 bases aligning to TRBD2. Trimming removed 9 bases from V and 5 bases from J; junction bases left unmatched: 10. The length of the CDR3 is 14 residues. In germline, CDR1 is SGHTA, CDR2 FQGNSA. The chain's CDR3 is CASRGTKENNEQFF. The CDR3 nucleotides are TGTGCCAGTCGGGGGACTAAAGAGAACAATGAGCAGTTCTTC. Full variable domain (remainder filled in from reference TRBV7-2 and TRBJ2-1): GAGVSQSPSNKVTEKGKDVELRCDPISGHTALYWYRQSLGQGLEFLIYFQGNSAPDKSGLPSDRFSAERTGGSVSTLTIQRTQQEDSAVYLCASRGTKENNEQFFGPGTRLTVL.

This clone was seen many times. The chain is built from TRBV7-6 and TRBJ2-2, with D perhaps TRBD2 (5 bases). The CDR3 is 16 amino acids. V gave up 0 bases and J gave up 7 bases, with 15 bases separating them. Germline V gene sequence: CDR1 SGHVS, CDR2 FNYEAQ. CDR3 loop: CASSLASARRGGELFF. CDR3 bases: TGTGCCAGCAGCTTAGCGTCGGCTAGACGGGGCGGGGAGCTGTTTTTT.

J is TRBJ2-3 and V is TRBV12-3 or TRBV12-4, with no clear D. This CDR3 has 13 residues. Trimming pared 5 bases from V and 0 bases from J, leaving 6 bases between. DNA for the CDR3: TGTGCCAGCAGTATCCCTAGCACAGATACGCAGTATTTT. As protein: CASSIPSTDTQYF.

Only one count was recorded for this clone. This chain links TRBV6-5 with TRBJ2-7, with 8 bases matching TRBD2. The CDR3 is 15 residues long. V shed 1 base, J shed 0 bases, and the junction held 2 bases outside the gene matches. Germline CDR1 reads MNHEY; CDR2 reads SVGAGI. CDR3 in DNA: TGTGCCAGCAGTTACTTAGGGACTAGCTCCTACGAGCAGTACTTC. Translating it yields CASSYLGTSSYEQYF.

The rearrangement uses TRBV5-1 and TRBJ2-2, with D tentatively TRBD2 (5 bases). This CDR3 is built from 17 residues. Trimming removed 3 bases at V and 2 bases at J, with 17 bases between. Germline V gives CDR1 SGHRS, CDR2 YFSETQ. CDR3 in amino acids: CASSSGSANLNTGELFF. CDR3 nucleotide sequence: TGCGCCAGCAGCTCGGGATCGGCAAACCTCAACACCGGGGAGCTGTTTTTT. The full variable domain, rest sourced from reference TRBV5-1 and TRBJ2-2, is KAGVTQTPRYLIKTRGQQVTLSCSPISGHRSVSWYQQTPGQGLQFLFEYFSETQRNKGNFPGRFSGRQFSNSRSEMNVSTLELGDSALYLCASSSGSANLNTGELFFGEGSRLTVL.

The count of this clone is one. The rearrangement uses TRBV19 and TRBJ2-2; tentative D call: TRBD2 (5 bases). The germline CDR1 and CDR2 sequences are LNHDA and SQIVND (reference sequence). CDR3 length: 15 residues. Trimming removed 7 bases from V and 0 bases from J, with 12 bases in between. CDR3 DNA sequence: TGTGCCAGTACTCCGGCTAGCTCGAACACCGGGGAGCTGTTTTTT. It translates to CASTPASSNTGELFF.

This chain connects TRBV19 to TRBJ1-2; 7 nucleotides agree with TRBD1. V shed 9 bases and J 3 bases; nucleotides not matched to a gene: 10. The length of the CDR3 is 14 residues. Germline loops: CDR1 LNHDA, CDR2 SQIVND (reference sequence). CDR3 region: CASLNRGTDYGYTF. In DNA, the CDR3 is TGTGCCAGCCTAAACAGGGGAACAGACTATGGCTACACCTTC.